Below, 14 T cell receptor beta chains from the same sample are listed, as sequenced in a study of CD4 T cells in relation to SARS-CoV-2 and coronaviruses. No antigens are known for them. TCRdb's table, derived via immunoSEQ multiplex PCR, lists solely in-frame clones and lacks some. This sample has 35,000 or so clones, with over 60% found just once. The source material was memory CD4+ T cells from PBMCs, cultured in vitro. These receptors were taken from an adult with COVID-19.

The gene calls are TRBV11-2 and TRBJ2-6, with TRBD1 matching 9 bases. The germline V gene has CDR1 SGHAT and CDR2 FQNNGV. The CDR3 has 17 amino acids. V shed 5 bases, J shed 4 bases, and the junction held 9 bases outside the gene matches. CDR3 bases: TGTGCCAGCAGCCCAGGGACAGGGAGACCCGGGGCCAACGTCCTGACTTTC. This translates into CASSPGTGRPGANVLTF.

J is TRBJ2-7 and V is TRBV5-4; TRBD1 might be the D (6 bases). Germline CDR1 is SGHNT and CDR2 is YYREEE (reference sequence). The V and J ends lost 0 bases and 0 bases respectively, with 10 bases between them. There are 15 residues in the CDR3. The CDR3 here is CASSLAADSSYEQYF. In nucleotides, the CDR3 is TGTGCCAGCAGCTTGGCCGCGGACAGCTCCTACGAGCAGTACTTC.

The chain joins TRBV5-1 to TRBJ2-3; 10 bases agree with TRBD2. CDR3 length equals 18 residues. In germline, CDR1 is SGHRS, CDR2 YFSETQ. V lost 4 bases and J lost 0; bases outside the gene matches: 11. The CDR3 loop is CASSVGLAPSFSTDTQYF. The DNA for the CDR3 is TGCGCCAGCAGCGTGGGACTAGCGCCGTCCTTTAGCACAGATACGCAGTATTTT.

The chain has TRBV24-1 and TRBJ2-6, with 10 bases aligning to TRBD1. This CDR3 has 18 residues. Per the germline V gene, CDR1 is KGHDR and CDR2 is SFDVKD. The junction had 5 bases not matched to a gene; V was cut back by 4 bases and J by 0 bases. This CDR3 is CATSDSGQGDSGANVLTF. Here the CDR3 DNA reads TGTGCCACCAGTGACTCTGGACAGGGGGACTCTGGGGCCAACGTCCTGACTTTC.

The V gene is TRBV30, the J gene TRBJ1-5; D unclear. The ends were cut back, 0 bases at V and 5 bases at J, with 11 bases in the middle. Germline loops: CDR1 GTSNPN, CDR2 SVGIG (reference sequence). The CDR3 loop spans 14 amino acids. The CDR3 DNA is TGTGCCTGGAGTGTACGAGCGGGCGATCAGCCCCAGCATTTT. Amino acid sequence: CAWSVRAGDQPQHF.

The gene calls are TRBV5-4 and TRBJ2-3; 8 bases are shared with TRBD2. Germline CDR1 is SGHNT and CDR2 is YYREEE (reference sequence). CDR3 length equals 15 residues. Trimming took 5 bases from V and 1 from J; bases not matched to a gene: 6. The CDR3 nucleotides read TGTGCCAGCAGTTTACCGACTAGCGGCACAGATACGCAGTATTTT. It encodes CASSLPTSGTDTQYF.

This clone has a handful of counts. The V gene is TRBV11-2, the J gene TRBJ2-7, with 11 bases that match TRBD1. The CDR3 is 15 amino acids. Germline-derived CDR1 and CDR2 are SGHAT and FQNNGV. The V segment lost 5 bases and the J segment 3 bases; nucleotides outside the gene matches: 6. The CDR3 spells CASSDPGTGGYEQYF. As DNA, the CDR3 is TGTGCCAGCAGCGACCCCGGGACAGGGGGCTACGAGCAGTACTTC.

The J gene is TRBJ2-1, the V gene TRBV7-8, with 10 bases that match TRBD2. V shed 1 base, J shed 7 bases, and the junction held 13 bases outside the gene matches. Germline V gives CDR1 SGHVS, CDR2 FQNEAQ. CDR3 size: 18 residues. The CDR3 DNA sequence: TGTGCCAGCAGCTTAGGGGGCCTTAGAGCGGGAGGGCCTAATGAGCAGTTCTTC. Translated, it gives CASSLGGLRAGGPNEQFF.

J is TRBJ2-7 and V is TRBV28, with D hard to call. The CDR3 runs to 13 residues. V lost 8 bases, J lost 4 bases, and 15 bases lay in between. From germline, CDR1 is MDHEN and CDR2 SYDVKM. CDR3 amino acids: CASQSLRRYEQYF. CDR3 sequence (DNA): TGTGCCAGCCAGTCTTTGCGGAGATACGAGCAGTACTTC.

This clone is judged medium-sized (0.01 to 0.1%). V is TRBV29-1 and J is TRBJ2-2; no firm D call. The CDR3 contains 14 residues. With 6 bases removed from V and 0 bases from J, the gap between germline ends came to 11 bases. CDR1 SQVTM and CDR2 ANQGSEA come from the germline V gene. In DNA form, the CDR3 reads TGCAGCGTCGAAAATCCCTCGAACACCGGGGAGCTGTTTTTT. Translated: CSVENPSNTGELFF.

This chain uses TRBV3-1 (or the pseudogene TRBV3-2) with TRBJ2-1; D unclear. V was clipped by 4 bases and J by 3 bases, with 1 base between them. CDR3 length: 11 amino acids. The germline V gene has CDR1 LGHDT and CDR2 YNNKEL (reference sequence). The CDR3 region is CASSLYNEQFF. The CDR3, as DNA: TGTGCCAGCAGCCTCTACAATGAGCAGTTCTTC.

CDR3 loop: CAWSPFRPGETQYF. The CDR3 region has the DNA TGTGCCTGGAGTCCCTTTAGACCGGGGGAGACCCAGTACTTC. V and J are TRBV30 and TRBJ2-5; D might be TRBD2 (5 bases). The CDR3 has 14 amino acids. Deletions cut 2 bases from V and 5 bases from J, with 15 bases between. Germline V gene lookup returns CDR1 GTSNPN and CDR2 SVGIG (reference sequence).

The chain carries TRBV6-2 or TRBV6-3 and TRBJ2-7; D gene unclear. The CDR3 spans 12 residues. V lost 6 bases and J lost 0, with 6 bases in between. CDR1 and CDR2 from the germline V gene are MNHEY and SVGEGT. Written as DNA, the CDR3 is TGTGCCAGCAGCAAAAGCTCCTACGAGCAGTACTTC. Protein: CASSKSSYEQYF.

This chain links TRBV5-6 with TRBJ2-2; TRBD1 aligns across 8 bases. The CDR3 runs to 17 residues. Germline V lookup: CDR1 SGHDT, CDR2 YYEEEE. The trim removed 0 bases at V and 3 bases at J, leaving 7 bases unmatched. The CDR3 loop reads CASSLGTGSIDTGELFF. CDR3 nucleotides: TGTGCCAGCAGCTTGGGGACAGGGAGTATCGACACCGGGGAGCTGTTTTTT.